The 18 T cell receptor beta chains in this list originate from one sample, sequenced in a study of T cell responses to AZD1222 COVID-19 vaccine. Profiling relied on immunoSEQ multiplex PCR, and the TCRdb table lists in-frame clones only, not all of them. Here the sample spans some 150,000 clones, approximately 90% being singletons. The sequencing here drew on peripheral blood, taken 28 days after the second AZD1222 dose. Receptor source: an adult who received the AZD1222 COVID-19 vaccine.

In this sample, this clone turned up once. This chain joins TRBV7-6 and TRBJ1-4, with unresolved D. Trimming took 5 bases from V and 13 from J, leaving 14 bases between them. CDR1 is SGHVS, CDR2 FNYEAQ, per germline. This CDR3 region has 12 residues. In nucleotides, the CDR3 is TGTGCCAGCAGCCCTGGGAGCCGGGGACTGTTTTTT. This codes for CASSPGSRGLFF.

V usage is TRBV3-1 (or the pseudogene TRBV3-2) and J usage is TRBJ2-2; D remains ambiguous. Germline V lookup: CDR1 LGHDT, CDR2 YNNKEL (reference sequence). V was shortened by 2 bases and J by 3 bases, with 7 bases between the two germline ends. The CDR3 runs to 14 residues. In nucleotides, the CDR3 is TGTGCCAGCAGCCAAATTCGGGACACCGGGGAGCTGTTTTTT. Residues: CASSQIRDTGELFF.

This chain uses TRBV7-9 with TRBJ2-3; the D call may be TRBD1 or TRBD2 (5 bases each). V lost 2 bases, J lost 2 bases, and 8 bases lay in between. The CDR3 covers 14 residues. Per the germline V gene, CDR1 is SEHNR and CDR2 is FQNEAQ (reference sequence). CDR3 in amino acids: CASSLMGDTDTQYF. The DNA for the CDR3 is TGTGCCAGCAGCTTAATGGGGGACACAGATACGCAGTATTTT.

V gene TRBV7-9 combines with J gene TRBJ2-5; tentatively, D is TRBD2 (5 bases). Germline V gene sequence: CDR1 SEHNR, CDR2 FQNEAQ (reference sequence). The length of the CDR3 is 14 residues. The V gene lost 2 bases and the J gene lost 5 bases, with 12 bases spanning the gap. The CDR3 nucleotides read TGTGCCAGCAGCTTAATACTAGTGGGGGAGACCCAGTACTTC. This codes for CASSLILVGETQYF. Full variable domain (outside the CDR3, taken from reference TRBV7-9 and TRBJ2-5): DTGVSQNPRHKITKRGQNVTFRCDPISEHNRLYWYRQTLGQGPEFLTYFQNEAQLEKSRLLSDRFSAERPKGSFSTLEIQRTEQGDSAMYLCASSLILVGETQYFGPGTRLLVL.

V and J are TRBV5-8 and TRBJ1-5; possible D gene TRBD1, 6 bases. The CDR3 extends over 16 amino acids. Trimming pared 4 bases from V and 0 bases from J, leaving 14 bases between. Germline V lookup: CDR1 SGHTS, CDR2 YDEGEE. CDR3 region: CASSPPRGYSNQPQHF. The CDR3, as DNA: TGTGCCAGCAGCCCCCCCAGGGGATATAGCAATCAGCCCCAGCATTTT. Supplemented by reference TRBV5-8 and TRBJ1-5, the full variable domain reads EAGVTQSPTHLIKTRGQQATLRCSPISGHTSVYWYQQALGLGLQFLLWYDEGEERNRGNFPPRFSGRQFPNYSSELNVNALELEDSALYLCASSPPRGYSNQPQHFGDGTRLSIL.

This chain uses TRBV7-6 with TRBJ1-2, with 7 bases aligning to TRBD1. There are 14 residues in the CDR3. V gave up 5 bases and J gave up 1 base; unmatched junction bases: 4. CDR1 SGHVS and CDR2 FNYEAQ come from the germline V gene. This CDR3 is CASSPGTVNYGYTF. Written as DNA, the CDR3 is TGTGCCAGCAGCCCAGGGACAGTTAACTATGGCTACACCTTC. Using reference TRBV7-6 and TRBJ1-2 for the parts outside the CDR3, the full variable domain is GAGVSQSPRYKVTKRGQDVALRCDPISGHVSLYWYRQALGQGPEFLTYFNYEAQQDKSGLPNDRFSAERPEGSISTLTIQRTEQRDSAMYRCASSPGTVNYGYTFGSGTRLTVV.

The chain combines TRBV30 with TRBJ1-2; a weak D match, TRBD1 (5 bases). V lost 3 bases, J lost 7 bases, and 15 bases lay in between. The V gene's germline CDR1 is GTSNPN and CDR2 SVGIG (reference sequence). The CDR3 spans 13 residues. CDR3 bases: TGTGCCTGGAGCCGGGACGGGAATTCTGGCTACACCTTC. This codes for CAWSRDGNSGYTF. Drawing the rest from reference TRBV30 and TRBJ1-2, the complete variable domain is SQTIHQWPATLVQPVGSPLSLECTVEGTSNPNLYWYRQAAGRGLQLLFYSVGIGQISSEVPQNLSASRPQDRQFILSSKKLLLSDSGFYLCAWSRDGNSGYTFGSGTRLTVV.

The chain carries TRBV6-5 and TRBJ1-2, with D possibly matching TRBD1 (6 bases). With 5 bases removed from V and 6 bases from J, the gap between germline ends came to 7 bases. The germline gives CDR1 MNHEY, CDR2 SVGAGI. The CDR3 length is 11 residues. The CDR3 DNA follows: TGTGCCAGCAGTACAGGGAATGGCTACACCTTC. Translating it yields CASSTGNGYTF.

J is TRBJ1-6 and V is TRBV4-1; D perhaps matches TRBD1 (6 bases). The CDR3 runs to 17 residues. Germline CDR1 reads MGHRA; CDR2 reads YSYEKL. The V end was cut by 0 bases, the J end by 10 bases, with 19 bases between. Here the CDR3 DNA reads TGCGCCAGCAGCCAAGACAGGGGAGAGACCTTTCGATCACCCCTCCACTTT. This encodes CASSQDRGETFRSPLHF.

This chain connects TRBV5-4 to TRBJ1-6; 8 bases fit TRBD1. Unmatched junction bases numbered 10, after V lost 4 bases and J lost 7 bases. Germline V gene sequence: CDR1 SGHNT, CDR2 YYREEE (reference sequence). The CDR3 loop spans 16 amino acids. The CDR3 loop reads CASSRQGTQLNSPLHF. In DNA form, the CDR3 reads TGTGCCAGCAGCCGACAGGGGACCCAGTTGAATTCACCCCTCCACTTT.

The chain joins TRBV6-5 to TRBJ1-2; D gene unclear. In germline, CDR1 is MNHEY, CDR2 SVGAGI. The CDR3 has 14 residues. V gave up 2 bases and J gave up 0 bases, with 7 bases separating them. The CDR3 nucleotides read TGTGCCAGCAGTTACCGCCCTTCTAACTATGGCTACACCTTC. Translating gives CASSYRPSNYGYTF.

This rearrangement joins TRBV10-1 to TRBJ2-2; no reliable D call. Germline V lookup: CDR1 WNHNN, CDR2 SYGVQD (reference sequence). V was clipped by 7 bases and J by 0 bases, with 9 bases between them. The CDR3 contains 14 residues. Here the CDR3 reads CASNNKTNTGELFF. The DNA for the CDR3 is TGCGCCAGCAATAACAAAACGAACACCGGGGAGCTGTTTTTT.

The CDR3, as DNA: TGTGCCAGCTCTCCCGGGACAGACCTTTATGGCTACACCTTC. As protein: CASSPGTDLYGYTF. The rearrangement joins TRBV18 to TRBJ1-2; 7 bases are shared with TRBD1. This CDR3 is built from 14 residues. Germline loops: CDR1 KGHSH, CDR2 LQKENI. V lost 6 bases to trimming and J lost 5 bases; unmatched junction nucleotides: 9.

The J gene is TRBJ1-6, the V gene TRBV11-1, with no clear D. Trimming pared 5 bases from V and 10 bases from J, leaving 15 bases between. This CDR3 region has 14 residues. The V gene's germline CDR1 is SGHAT and CDR2 FQDESV (reference sequence). DNA for the CDR3: TGTGCCAGCAGCCCTGTTGACGGGTACTCACCCCTCCACTTT. It is translated as CASSPVDGYSPLHF.

The chain couples TRBV13 to TRBJ2-2, with 8 positions matching TRBD2. The V gene's germline CDR1 is PRHDT and CDR2 FYEKMQ (reference sequence). The V and J ends lost 5 bases and 5 bases, in that order; junction bases with no gene match: 4. This CDR3 is built from 14 residues. Written as DNA, the CDR3 is TGTGCCAGCAGCCCGGGGGGGCGTACCGGGGAGCTGTTTTTT. It encodes CASSPGGRTGELFF.

J is TRBJ1-2 and V is TRBV7-2, with TRBD1 identical over 7 bases. J lost 4 bases, V lost 4 bases, and 9 bases had no gene match. This CDR3 is 15 amino acids long. The germline gives CDR1 SGHTA, CDR2 FQGNSA. As DNA, the CDR3 is TGTGCCAGCAGCTCGAGGGGGCAGTGGAGCTATGGCTACACCTTC. It specifies CASSSRGQWSYGYTF.

As DNA, the CDR3 is TGTGCCAGCACAAATTTAGGACAGGGGCAGGGCTACACCTTC. The encoded protein is CASTNLGQGQGYTF. This chain uses TRBV6-5 with TRBJ1-2, with 9 bases aligning to TRBD1. V shed 7 bases, J shed 8 bases, and the junction held 11 bases outside the gene matches. The CDR3 length is 14 residues. The V gene's germline CDR1 is MNHEY and CDR2 SVGAGI.

This clone was seen a single time. This chain joins TRBV29-1 and TRBJ1-2; D remains unclear. There are 13 residues in the CDR3. CDR1 is SQVTM and CDR2 is ANQGSEA in the germline V gene. V was cut by 7 bases and J by 8 bases, with 20 bases left in between. The CDR3 nucleotides are TGCAGCGCTAACGACCCGAGGGTTAAGGGCTACACCTTC. Its protein is CSANDPRVKGYTF.